These T cell receptor beta chains were read from a single sample in a study of T cells in Graves' hyperthyroidism and ophthalmopathy. MiXCR, run by TCRdb on the multiplex PCR reads, gives a single entry per CDR3 protein. The sample holds 500,000 to 650,000 distinct CDR3 sequences, around 20% seen once. Sequencing used blood. The receptor set was obtained from a man aged 35-49 years with Graves' ophthalmopathy. The CDR3 runs from the conserved cysteine through the conserved F or W.

V,length,J,CDR3
TRBV14,16,TRBJ2-1,CASSPTRLAGGWEQFF
TRBV19,17,TRBJ1-3,CASTPSRARAPGNTIYF
TRBV4-1,17,TRBJ2-1,CASSQDRTGRAYNEQFF
TRBV9,15,TRBJ2-7,CASSVSGGSSYEQYF
TRBV7-9,15,TRBJ2-5,CASSSGLRTTETQYF
TRBV19,10,TRBJ2-1,CASSGSEQFF
TRBV7-9,15,TRBJ1-4,CASSLVAGEGEKLFF
TRBV30,15,TRBJ2-2,CAWATMIGGVGELFF
TRBV14,15,TRBJ1-4,CASSQDTDRGEKLFF
TRBV28,15,TRBJ2-1,CASSRGLAGGVEQFF
TRBV20-1,15,TRBJ2-3,CSACPRRGRADTQYF
TRBV6-1,15,TRBJ2-7,CASSSPGQGISEQYF
TRBV6-5,15,TRBJ1-5,CASSSDRNSNQPQHF
TRBV18,11,TRBJ2-3,CASSREDTQYF
TRBV6-2/TRBV6-3,13,TRBJ1-5,CASSYGGNQPQHF
TRBV5-1,16,TRBJ1-6,CASSTGRDSYNSSLHF
TRBV12-3/TRBV12-4,15,TRBJ2-7,CASSREEREARRQYF
TRBV5-1,14,TRBJ2-3,CASSRTGLTDTQYF
TRBV20-1,12,TRBJ2-7,CSASPSTYEQYF
TRBV20-1,13,TRBJ2-7,CSARGQEPHEQYF
TRBV7-9,14,TRBJ2-3,CASSSRQGADTQYF
TRBV29-1,13,TRBJ1-1,CSVEGGDGTEAFF
TRBV11-2,12,TRBJ1-2,CASSLEGHGYTF
TRBV12-3/TRBV12-4,16,TRBJ1-6,CASSDRGVSYNSPLHF
TRBV5-1,13,TRBJ2-4,CASSLGEKDIQYF
TRBV6-1,15,TRBJ1-3,CASTGRRFSGNTIYF